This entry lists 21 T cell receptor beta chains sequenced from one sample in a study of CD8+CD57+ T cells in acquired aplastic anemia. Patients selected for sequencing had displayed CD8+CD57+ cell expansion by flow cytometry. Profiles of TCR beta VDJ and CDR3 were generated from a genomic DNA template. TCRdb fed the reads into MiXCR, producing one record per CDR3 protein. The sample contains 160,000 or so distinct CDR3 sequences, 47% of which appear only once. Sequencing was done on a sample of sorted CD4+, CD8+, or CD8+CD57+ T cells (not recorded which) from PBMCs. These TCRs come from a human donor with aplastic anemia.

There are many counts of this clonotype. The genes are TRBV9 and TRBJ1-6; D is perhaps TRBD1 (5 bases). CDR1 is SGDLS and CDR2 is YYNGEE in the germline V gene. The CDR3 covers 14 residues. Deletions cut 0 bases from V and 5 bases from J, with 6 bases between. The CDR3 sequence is CASSVGGDNSPLHF. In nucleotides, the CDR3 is TGTGCCAGCAGCGTAGGAGGGGATAATTCACCCCTCCACTTT.

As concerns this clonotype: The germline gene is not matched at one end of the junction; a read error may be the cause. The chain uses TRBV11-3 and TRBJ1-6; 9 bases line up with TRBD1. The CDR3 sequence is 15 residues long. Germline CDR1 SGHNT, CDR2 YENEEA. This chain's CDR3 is CASSQGQGRGSPRHF. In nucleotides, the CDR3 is TGTGCCAGCAGCCAGGGACAGGGAAGGGGTTCACCCCGCCACTTT.

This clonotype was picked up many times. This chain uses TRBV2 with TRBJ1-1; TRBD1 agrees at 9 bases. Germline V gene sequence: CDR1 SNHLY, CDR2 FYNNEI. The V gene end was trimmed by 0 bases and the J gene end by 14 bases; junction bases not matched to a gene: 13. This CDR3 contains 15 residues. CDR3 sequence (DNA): TGTGCCAGCAGTGAAGCCGGGACAGGGAGGGGGGTGTCATTCTTT. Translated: CASSEAGTGRGVSFF.

CDR3 residues: CSARRASGTDTQYF. CDR3 in DNA: TGCAGTGCTAGACGGGCTAGCGGGACAGATACGCAGTATTTT. V gene TRBV20-1 combines with J gene TRBJ2-3, with 8 bases lining up with TRBD2. CDR1 DFQATT and CDR2 SNEGSKA come from the germline V gene (reference sequence). This CDR3 contains 14 residues. The J segment lost 3 bases and the V segment lost 2 bases, leaving 4 bases of the junction unmatched.

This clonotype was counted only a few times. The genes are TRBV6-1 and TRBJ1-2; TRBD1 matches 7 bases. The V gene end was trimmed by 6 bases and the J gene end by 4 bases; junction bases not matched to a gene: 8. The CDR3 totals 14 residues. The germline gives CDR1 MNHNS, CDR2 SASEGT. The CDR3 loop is CASRPRDRLYGYTF. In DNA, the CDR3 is TGTGCCAGCAGACCCCGGGACAGACTCTATGGCTACACCTTC.

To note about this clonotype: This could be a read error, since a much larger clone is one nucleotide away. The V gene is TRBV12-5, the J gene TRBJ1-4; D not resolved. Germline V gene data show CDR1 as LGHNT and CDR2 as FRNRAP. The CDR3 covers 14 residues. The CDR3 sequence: CASGPGGANENLFF. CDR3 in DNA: TGTGCTAGTGGTCCCGGTGGTGCCAATGAAAACCTGTTTTTT. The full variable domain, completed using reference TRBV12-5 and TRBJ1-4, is DARVTQTPRHKVTEMGQEVTMRCQPILGHNTVFWYRQTMMQGLELLAYFRNRAPLDDSGMPKDRFSAEMPDATLATLKIQPSEPRDSAVYFCASGPGGANENLFFGSGTQLSVL.

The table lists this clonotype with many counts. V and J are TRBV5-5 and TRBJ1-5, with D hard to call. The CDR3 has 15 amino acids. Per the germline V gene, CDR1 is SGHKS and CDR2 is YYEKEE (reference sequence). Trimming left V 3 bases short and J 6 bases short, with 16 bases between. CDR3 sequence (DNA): TGTGCCAGCAGCTCAATGTCTGGGGATGGTCAGCCCCAGCATTTT. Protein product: CASSSMSGDGQPQHF.

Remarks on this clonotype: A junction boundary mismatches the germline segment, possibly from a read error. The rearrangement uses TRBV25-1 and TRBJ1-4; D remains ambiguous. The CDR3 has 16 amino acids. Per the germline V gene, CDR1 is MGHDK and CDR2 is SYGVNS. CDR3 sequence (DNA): TGTGCCAGCCGTGCTATCGGTAGCGCAACTAATGAAGAACTGTTTTTT. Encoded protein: CASRAIGSATNEELFF.

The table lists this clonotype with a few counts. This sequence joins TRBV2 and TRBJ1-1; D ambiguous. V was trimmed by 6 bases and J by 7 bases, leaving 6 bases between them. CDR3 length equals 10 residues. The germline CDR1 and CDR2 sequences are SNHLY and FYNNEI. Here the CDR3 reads CASRSDEAFF. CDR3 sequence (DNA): TGTGCCAGCAGGTCGGATGAAGCTTTCTTT.

The CDR3 DNA follows: TGTGCCTGGAGGGGTGAGACAGGGAGGAGCAATCAGCCCCAGCATTTT. This translates into CAWRGETGRSNQPQHF. V and J are TRBV30 and TRBJ1-5; 7 bases map to TRBD1. V shed 3 bases, J shed 1 base, and the junction held 9 bases outside the gene matches. The CDR3 sequence is 16 residues long. Germline CDR1 reads GTSNPN; CDR2 reads SVGIG (reference sequence).

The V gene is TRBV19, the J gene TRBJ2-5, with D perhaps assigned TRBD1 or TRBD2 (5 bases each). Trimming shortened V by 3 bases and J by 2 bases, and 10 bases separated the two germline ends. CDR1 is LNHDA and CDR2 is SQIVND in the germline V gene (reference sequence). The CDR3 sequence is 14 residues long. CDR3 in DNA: TGTGCCAGTAGTATGTACGGGACGCAAGAGACCCAGTACTTC. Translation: CASSMYGTQETQYF.

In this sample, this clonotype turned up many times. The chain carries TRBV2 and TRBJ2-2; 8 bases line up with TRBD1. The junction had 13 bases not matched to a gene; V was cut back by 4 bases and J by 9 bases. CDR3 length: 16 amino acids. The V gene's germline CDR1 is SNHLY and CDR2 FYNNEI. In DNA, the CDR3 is TGTGCCAGCAGTGCATTAGGACAGGGAAAAGCCAGGGAGCTGTTTTTT. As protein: CASSALGQGKARELFF.

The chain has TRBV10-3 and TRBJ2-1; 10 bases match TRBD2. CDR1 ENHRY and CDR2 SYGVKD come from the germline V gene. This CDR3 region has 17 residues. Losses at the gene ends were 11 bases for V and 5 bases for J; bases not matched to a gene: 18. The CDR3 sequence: CAAQSSGGIKKHNEQFF. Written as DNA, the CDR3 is TGTGCCGCCCAATCTAGCGGGGGAATCAAGAAACACAATGAGCAGTTCTTC.

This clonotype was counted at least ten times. The CDR3 spells CATAGELGEQYF. CDR3 DNA: TGTGCCACCGCGGGGGAGCTGGGCGAGCAGTACTTC. The chain links TRBV24-1 to TRBJ2-7; 7 nucleotides line up with TRBD2. Germline V gives CDR1 KGHDR, CDR2 SFDVKD. J was trimmed by 6 bases and V by 9 bases; bases with no gene match: 7. The CDR3 extends over 12 amino acids.

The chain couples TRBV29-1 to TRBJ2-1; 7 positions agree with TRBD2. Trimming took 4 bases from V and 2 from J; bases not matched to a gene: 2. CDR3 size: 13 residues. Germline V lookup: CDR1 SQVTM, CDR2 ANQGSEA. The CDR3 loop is CSVASGTYNEQFF. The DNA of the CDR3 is TGCAGCGTTGCCAGCGGGACCTACAATGAGCAGTTCTTC.

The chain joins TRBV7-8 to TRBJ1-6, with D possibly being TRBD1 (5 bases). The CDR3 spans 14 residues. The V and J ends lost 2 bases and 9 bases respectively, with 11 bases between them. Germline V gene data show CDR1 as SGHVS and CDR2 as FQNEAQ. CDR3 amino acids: CASSLSGGSSPLHF. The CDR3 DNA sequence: TGTGCCAGCAGCTTAAGCGGGGGAAGTTCACCCCTCCACTTT.

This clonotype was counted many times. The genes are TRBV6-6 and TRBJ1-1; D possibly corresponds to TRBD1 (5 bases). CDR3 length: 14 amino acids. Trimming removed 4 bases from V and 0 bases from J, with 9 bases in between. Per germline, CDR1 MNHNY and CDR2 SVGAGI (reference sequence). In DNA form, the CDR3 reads TGTGCCAGCAGTTCGACAGACATGAACACTGAAGCTTTCTTT. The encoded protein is CASSSTDMNTEAFF.

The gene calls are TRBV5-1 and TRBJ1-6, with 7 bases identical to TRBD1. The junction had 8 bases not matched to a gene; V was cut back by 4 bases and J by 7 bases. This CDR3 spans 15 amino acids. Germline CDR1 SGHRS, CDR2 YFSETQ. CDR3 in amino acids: CASSNARGTNSPLHF. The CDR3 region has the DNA TGCGCCAGCAGCAACGCCAGGGGGACGAATTCACCCCTCCACTTT.

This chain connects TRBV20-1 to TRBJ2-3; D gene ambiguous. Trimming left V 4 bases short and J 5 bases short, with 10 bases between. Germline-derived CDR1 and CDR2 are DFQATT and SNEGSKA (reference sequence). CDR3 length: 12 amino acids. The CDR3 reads CSAIRAQDTQYF. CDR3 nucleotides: TGCAGTGCTATTAGAGCCCAAGATACGCAGTATTTT.

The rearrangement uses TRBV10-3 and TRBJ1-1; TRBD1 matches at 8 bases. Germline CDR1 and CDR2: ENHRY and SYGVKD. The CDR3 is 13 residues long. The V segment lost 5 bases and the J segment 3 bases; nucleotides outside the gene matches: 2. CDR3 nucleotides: TGTGCCATCAGTACAGGGGGGGACACTGAAGCTTTCTTT. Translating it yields CAISTGGDTEAFF.

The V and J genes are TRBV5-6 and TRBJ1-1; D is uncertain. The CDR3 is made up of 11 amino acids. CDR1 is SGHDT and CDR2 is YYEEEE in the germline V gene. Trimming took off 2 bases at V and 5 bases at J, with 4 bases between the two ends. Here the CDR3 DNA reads TGTGCCAGCAGCTTCGTGACTGAAGCTTTCTTT. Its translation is CASSFVTEAFF.